The 15 T cell receptor beta chains below were found in one sample sequenced in a study of beta chain features in type 1 diabetes. Isolated RNA was reverse transcribed in full, so expressed TCRB transcripts were sequenced. Some clones are missing from TCRdb's copy, which holds only in-frame ones; the method was immunoSEQ multiplex PCR. The sample carries just over 600,000 clones, 15% recorded once. The sequenced sample was naive CD4+ T cells from blood. Receptors originate from a man younger than 30 in good health.

This clone has just a few counts. This chain joins TRBV9 and TRBJ2-3; D not certain. V lost 5 bases and J 1 base, leaving 11 bases between the germline ends. CDR1 is SGDLS and CDR2 is YYNGEE in the germline V gene. The CDR3 extends over 14 amino acids. Here the CDR3 reads CASRIDNCTDTQYF. In DNA form, the CDR3 reads TGTGCCAGCAGGATAGATAATTGCACAGATACGCAGTATTTT.

In its sample, this clone was seen a few times. The chain links TRBV7-6 to TRBJ2-7; TRBD2 aligns across 8 bases. This CDR3 region has 16 residues. CDR1 and CDR2 from the germline V gene are SGHVS and FNYEAQ. Trimming removed 5 bases from V and 6 bases from J; junction bases left unmatched: 15. The CDR3 sequence: CASSPSSGTRIGEQYF. DNA of the CDR3: TGTGCCAGCAGCCCATCGTCGGGGACTAGGATTGGCGAGCAGTACTTC.

The J gene is TRBJ2-7, the V gene TRBV13; 9 positions match TRBD1. Trimming removed 1 base from V and 10 bases from J; junction bases left unmatched: 8. This CDR3 region has 14 residues. Per the germline V gene, CDR1 is PRHDT and CDR2 is FYEKMQ (reference sequence). In DNA form, the CDR3 reads TGTGCCAGCAGCTTAGTCCGACAGGGGGTGGAACAGTACTTC. Translated: CASSLVRQGVEQYF.

The chain carries TRBV18 and TRBJ1-2; no clear D. The CDR3 length is 13 residues. Germline V lookup: CDR1 KGHSH, CDR2 LQKENI. Trimming shortened V by 2 bases and J by 1 base, and 5 bases separated the two germline ends. As DNA, the CDR3 is TGTGCCAGCTCACCAGAGTTTAACTATGGCTACACCTTC. Amino acids: CASSPEFNYGYTF.

The J gene is TRBJ1-2, the V gene TRBV5-1, with D perhaps TRBD1 (5 bases). V lost 2 bases and J 8 bases, leaving 13 bases between the germline ends. The CDR3 extends over 13 amino acids. Germline V lookup: CDR1 SGHRS, CDR2 YFSETQ. The DNA of the CDR3 is TGCGCCAGCAGCTTTGGGGGTTCGGCGGGCTACACCTTC. It specifies CASSFGGSAGYTF.

The J gene is TRBJ1-3, the V gene TRBV9; possible D gene TRBD1, 5 bases. Trimming left V 0 bases short and J 3 bases short, with 10 bases between. The CDR3 runs 15 residues. Germline assignment: CDR1 SGDLS and CDR2 YYNGEE. In DNA form, the CDR3 reads TGTGCCAGCAGCGTAGCATCCAGGGATGGAAACACCATATATTTT. Translating it yields CASSVASRDGNTIYF.

This clone turned up a few times. The V gene is TRBV10-3, the J gene TRBJ2-7, with unresolved D. Per germline, CDR1 ENHRY and CDR2 SYGVKD. The V gene lost 4 bases and the J gene lost 2 bases, with 18 bases spanning the gap. The CDR3 sequence is 16 residues long. CDR3 coding DNA: TGTGCCATCAGTGGCGCTAGGGAACGCAAAGCCTACGAGCAGTACTTC. Its protein is CAISGARERKAYEQYF.

V and J are TRBV9 and TRBJ2-5; TRBD1 might be the D (6 bases). CDR1 and CDR2 from the germline V gene are SGDLS and YYNGEE. Trimming pared 4 bases from V and 0 bases from J, leaving 10 bases between. The length of the CDR3 is 14 residues. The CDR3 coding sequence is TGTGCCAGCAGCCTTGGACAGAACCAAGAGACCCAGTACTTC. Its translation: CASSLGQNQETQYF.

V usage is TRBV28 and J usage is TRBJ2-1; D possibly corresponds to TRBD2 (5 bases). This CDR3 comprises 16 residues. The germline V and J ends were trimmed by 5 bases and 0 bases, with 14 bases remaining between them. Germline CDR1 reads MDHEN; CDR2 reads SYDVKM. The CDR3 DNA reads as TGTGCCAGCAGTACCCCCGGGAAGGGCTCCTACAATGAGCAGTTCTTC. Translation gives CASSTPGKGSYNEQFF.

The table lists this clone with a few counts. One end of the junction fails to match germline, which may point to a read error. The V call is TRBV14, the J call TRBJ2-5; 13 bases agree with TRBD2. Germline V gives CDR1 SGHDN, CDR2 FVKESK. The CDR3 totals 15 residues. The DNA of the CDR3 is TGTGCCAGCAGCCAAGACGGACTAGCGGGGGCCCTCCGAGACTTC. It translates to CASSQDGLAGALRDF.

This clone turned up a few times. V and J are TRBV29-1 and TRBJ2-4; D remains ambiguous. Germline values: CDR1 SQVTM, CDR2 ANQGSEA. The CDR3 extends over 15 amino acids. The V end lost 0 bases, the J end lost 0 bases, and 9 bases lay between the germline ends. CDR3 in DNA: TGCAGCGTTGAAGAGGCAGGTCTAGCCAAAAACATTCAGTACTTC. This sequence encodes CSVEEAGLAKNIQYF.

The chain recombines TRBV11-2 with TRBJ2-5; 8 bases agree with TRBD1. V trimming: 5 bases; J trimming: 4 bases; junction bases outside the gene matches: 6. Germline V gene data show CDR1 as SGHAT and CDR2 as FQNNGV. CDR3 size: 14 residues. This CDR3 is CASSPGTGAETQYF. Here the CDR3 DNA reads TGTGCCAGCAGCCCTGGGACAGGTGCAGAGACCCAGTACTTC.

The rearrangement joins TRBV5-6 to TRBJ1-5; D gene unclear. The germline V gene has CDR1 SGHDT and CDR2 YYEEEE. This CDR3 region has 14 residues. The ends were cut back, 3 bases at V and 1 base at J, with 8 bases in the middle. DNA of the CDR3: TGTGCCAGCAGCTCCGAACCGAGCAATCAGCCCCAGCATTTT. It yields the protein CASSSEPSNQPQHF.

This clone was seen only a few times. Written as DNA, the CDR3 is TGTGCCAGCAGCGTAGAGGGACAGGGGGCGCGCCGTGAGCAGTTCTTC. Translation gives CASSVEGQGARREQFF. The chain has TRBV9 and TRBJ2-1, with 12 bases aligning to TRBD1. Per germline, CDR1 SGDLS and CDR2 YYNGEE. The J segment lost 9 bases and the V segment lost 0 bases, leaving 7 bases of the junction unmatched. CDR3 size: 16 residues. Full variable domain (outside the CDR3, taken from reference TRBV9 and TRBJ2-1): DSGVTQTPKHLITATGQRVTLRCSPRSGDLSVYWYQQSLDQGLQFLIQYYNGEERAKGNILERFSAQQFPDLHSELNLSSLELGDSALYFCASSVEGQGARREQFFGPGTRLTVL.

The rearrangement joins TRBV5-4 to TRBJ2-2; unclear D gene. V was shortened by 0 bases and J by 5 bases, with 8 bases between the two germline ends. This CDR3 region has 14 residues. Germline CDR1 SGHNT, CDR2 YYREEE (reference sequence). The CDR3 is CASSLAQATGELFF. CDR3 coding DNA: TGTGCCAGCAGCTTGGCGCAGGCTACCGGGGAGCTGTTTTTT.